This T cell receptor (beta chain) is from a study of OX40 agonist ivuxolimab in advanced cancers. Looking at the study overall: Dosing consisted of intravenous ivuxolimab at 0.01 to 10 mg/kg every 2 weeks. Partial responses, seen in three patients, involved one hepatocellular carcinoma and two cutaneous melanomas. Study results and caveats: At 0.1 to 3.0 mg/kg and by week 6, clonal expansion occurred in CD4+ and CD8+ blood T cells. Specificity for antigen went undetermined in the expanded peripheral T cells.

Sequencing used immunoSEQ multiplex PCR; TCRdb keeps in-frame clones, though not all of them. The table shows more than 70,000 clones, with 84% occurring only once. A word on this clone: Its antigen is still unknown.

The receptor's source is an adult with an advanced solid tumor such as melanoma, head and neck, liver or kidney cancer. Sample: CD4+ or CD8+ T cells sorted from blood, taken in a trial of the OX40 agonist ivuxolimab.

This CDR3 reads CATSRTGNGYTF. CDR3 DNA sequence: TGTGCCACCAGCAGGACAGGGAATGGCTACACCTTC. The chain links TRBV15 to TRBJ1-2; 7 nucleotides match TRBD1. The V gene end was trimmed by 3 bases and the J gene end by 6 bases; junction bases not matched to a gene: 1. Germline-derived CDR1 and CDR2 are LNHNV and YYDKDF (reference sequence). The CDR3 runs 12 residues. Together with reference TRBV15 and TRBJ1-2, the CDR3 gives the full variable domain: DAMVIQNPRYQVTQFGKPVTLSCSQTLNHNVMYWYQQKSSQAPKLLFHYYDKDFNNEADTPDNFQSRRPNTSFCFLDIRSPGLGDTAMYLCATSRTGNGYTFGSGTRLTVV.